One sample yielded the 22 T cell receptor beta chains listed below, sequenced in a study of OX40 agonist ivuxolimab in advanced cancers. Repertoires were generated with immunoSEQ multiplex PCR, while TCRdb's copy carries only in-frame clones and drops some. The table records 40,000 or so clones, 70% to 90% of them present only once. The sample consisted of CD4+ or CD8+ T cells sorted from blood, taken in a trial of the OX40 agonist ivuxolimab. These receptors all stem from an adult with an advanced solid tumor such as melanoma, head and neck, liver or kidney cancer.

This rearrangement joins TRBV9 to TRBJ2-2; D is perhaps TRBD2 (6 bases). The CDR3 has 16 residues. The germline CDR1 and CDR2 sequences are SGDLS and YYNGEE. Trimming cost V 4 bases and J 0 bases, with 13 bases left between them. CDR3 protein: CASSLRDSANTGELFF. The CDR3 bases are TGTGCCAGCAGCCTCCGGGACTCCGCGAACACCGGGGAGCTGTTTTTT. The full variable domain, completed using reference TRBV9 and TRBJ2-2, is DSGVTQTPKHLITATGQRVTLRCSPRSGDLSVYWYQQSLDQGLQFLIQYYNGEERAKGNILERFSAQQFPDLHSELNLSSLELGDSALYFCASSLRDSANTGELFFGEGSRLTVL.

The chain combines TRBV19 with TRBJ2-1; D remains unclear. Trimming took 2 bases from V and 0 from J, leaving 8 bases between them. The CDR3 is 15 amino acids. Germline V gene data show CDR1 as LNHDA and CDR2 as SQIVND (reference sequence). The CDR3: CASSITGLSYNEQFF. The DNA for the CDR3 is TGTGCCAGTAGTATAACGGGTCTCTCCTACAATGAGCAGTTCTTC.

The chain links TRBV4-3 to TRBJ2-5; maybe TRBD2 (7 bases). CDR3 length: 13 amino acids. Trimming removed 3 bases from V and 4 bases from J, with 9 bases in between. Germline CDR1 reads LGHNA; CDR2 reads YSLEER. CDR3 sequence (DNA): TGCGCCAGCAGCCAGGGGGGGCTAGAGACCCAGTACTTC. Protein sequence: CASSQGGLETQYF.

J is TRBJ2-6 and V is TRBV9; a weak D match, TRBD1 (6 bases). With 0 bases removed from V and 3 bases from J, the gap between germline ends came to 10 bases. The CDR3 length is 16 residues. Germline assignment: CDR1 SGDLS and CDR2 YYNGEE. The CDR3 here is CASSVAPGVGANVLTF. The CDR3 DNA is TGTGCCAGCAGCGTAGCCCCAGGGGTTGGGGCCAACGTCCTGACTTTC. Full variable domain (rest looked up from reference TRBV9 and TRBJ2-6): DSGVTQTPKHLITATGQRVTLRCSPRSGDLSVYWYQQSLDQGLQFLIQYYNGEERAKGNILERFSAQQFPDLHSELNLSSLELGDSALYFCASSVAPGVGANVLTFGAGSRLTVL.

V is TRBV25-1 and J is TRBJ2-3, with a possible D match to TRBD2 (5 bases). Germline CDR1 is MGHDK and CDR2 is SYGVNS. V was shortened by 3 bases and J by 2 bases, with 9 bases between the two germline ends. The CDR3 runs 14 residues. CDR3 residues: CASSESGYTDTQYF. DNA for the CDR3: TGTGCCAGCAGTGAGTCGGGGTACACAGATACGCAGTATTTT. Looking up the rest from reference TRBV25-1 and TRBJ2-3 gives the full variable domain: EADIYQTPRYLVIGTGKKITLECSQTMGHDKMYWYQQDPGMELHLIHYSYGVNSTEKGDLSSESTVSRIRTEHFPLTLESARPSHTSQYLCASSESGYTDTQYFGPGTRLTVL.

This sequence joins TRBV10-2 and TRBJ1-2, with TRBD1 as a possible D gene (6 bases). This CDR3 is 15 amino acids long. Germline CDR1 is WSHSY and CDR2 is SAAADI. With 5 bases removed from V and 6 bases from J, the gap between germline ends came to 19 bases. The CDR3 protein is CASSLYFTGSDGYTF. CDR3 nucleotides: TGCGCCAGCAGTCTTTACTTTACAGGGTCAGATGGCTACACCTTC.

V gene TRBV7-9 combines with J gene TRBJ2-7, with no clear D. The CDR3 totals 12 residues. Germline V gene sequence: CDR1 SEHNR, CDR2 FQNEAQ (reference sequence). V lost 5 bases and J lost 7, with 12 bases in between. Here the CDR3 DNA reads TGTGCCAGCAGCCTCTTGTCTAGAGAGCAGTACTTC. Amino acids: CASSLLSREQYF.

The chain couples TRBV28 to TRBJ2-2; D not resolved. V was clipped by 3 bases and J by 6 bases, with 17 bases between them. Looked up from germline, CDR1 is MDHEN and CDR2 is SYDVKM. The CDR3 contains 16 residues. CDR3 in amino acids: CASSFLPPAGAGELFF. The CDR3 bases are TGTGCCAGCAGTTTTCTCCCTCCCGCTGGTGCCGGGGAGCTGTTTTTT.

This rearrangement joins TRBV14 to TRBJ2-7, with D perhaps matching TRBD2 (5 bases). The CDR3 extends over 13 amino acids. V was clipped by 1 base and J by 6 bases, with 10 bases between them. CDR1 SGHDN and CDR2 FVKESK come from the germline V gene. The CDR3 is CASSQGSAGEQYF. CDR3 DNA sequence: TGTGCCAGCAGCCAAGGGAGTGCGGGCGAGCAGTACTTC.

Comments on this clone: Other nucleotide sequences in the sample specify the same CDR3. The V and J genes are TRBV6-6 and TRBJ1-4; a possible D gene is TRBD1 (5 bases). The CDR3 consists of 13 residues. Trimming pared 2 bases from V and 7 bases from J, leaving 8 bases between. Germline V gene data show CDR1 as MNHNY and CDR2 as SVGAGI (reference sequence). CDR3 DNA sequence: TGTGCCAGCAGTTACAGGGGTGGTGAAAAACTGTTTTTT. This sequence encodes CASSYRGGEKLFF.

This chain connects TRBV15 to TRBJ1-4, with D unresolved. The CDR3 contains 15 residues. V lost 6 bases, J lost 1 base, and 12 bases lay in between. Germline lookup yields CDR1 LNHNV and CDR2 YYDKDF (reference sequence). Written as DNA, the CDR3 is TGTGCCACCAGGTTGGGGATCGTAACTAATGAAAAACTGTTTTTT. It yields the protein CATRLGIVTNEKLFF.

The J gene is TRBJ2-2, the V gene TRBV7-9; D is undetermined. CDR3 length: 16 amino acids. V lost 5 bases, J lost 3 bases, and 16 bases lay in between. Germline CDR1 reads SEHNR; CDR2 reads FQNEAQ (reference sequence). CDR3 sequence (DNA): TGTGCCAGCAGCCCCTCTCCAGTGAGCCACACCGGGGAGCTGTTTTTT. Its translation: CASSPSPVSHTGELFF.

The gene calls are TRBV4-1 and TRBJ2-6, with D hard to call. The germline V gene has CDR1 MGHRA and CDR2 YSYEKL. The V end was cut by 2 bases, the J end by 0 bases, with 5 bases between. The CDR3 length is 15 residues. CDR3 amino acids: CASSQWTSGANVLTF. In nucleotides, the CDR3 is TGCGCCAGCAGCCAATGGACCTCTGGGGCCAACGTCCTGACTTTC.

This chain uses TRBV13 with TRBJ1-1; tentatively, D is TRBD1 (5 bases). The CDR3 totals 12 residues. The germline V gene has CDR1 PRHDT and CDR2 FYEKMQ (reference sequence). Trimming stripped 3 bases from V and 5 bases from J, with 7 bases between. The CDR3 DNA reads TGTGCCAGCAGCTTCGGGGGAACTGAAGCTTTCTTT. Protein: CASSFGGTEAFF.

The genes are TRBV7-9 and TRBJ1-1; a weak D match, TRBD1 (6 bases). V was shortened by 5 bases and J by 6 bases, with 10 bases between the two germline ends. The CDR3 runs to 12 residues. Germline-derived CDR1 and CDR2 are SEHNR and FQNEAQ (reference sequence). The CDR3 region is CASSPGTSEAFF. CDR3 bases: TGTGCCAGCAGCCCAGGGACATCTGAAGCTTTCTTT.

CDR3 sequence reads: CASSIVHPETQYF. CDR3 bases: TGTGCCAGTAGTATAGTGCATCCAGAGACCCAGTACTTC. The chain employs TRBV19 and TRBJ2-5; D gene ambiguous. With 1 base removed from V and 4 bases from J, the gap between germline ends came to 7 bases. This CDR3 comprises 13 residues. Germline lookup yields CDR1 LNHDA and CDR2 SQIVND (reference sequence).

Here the CDR3 reads CASSFSQLAGTEAFF. CDR3 coding DNA: TGTGCCAGCAGTTTTTCCCAGTTGGCAGGGACTGAAGCTTTCTTT. V and J are TRBV27 and TRBJ1-1; D possibly corresponds to TRBD1 (5 bases). The germline gives CDR1 MNHEY, CDR2 SMNVEV (reference sequence). The CDR3 spans 15 residues. V dropped 3 bases and J dropped 5 bases, with 16 bases sitting between them.

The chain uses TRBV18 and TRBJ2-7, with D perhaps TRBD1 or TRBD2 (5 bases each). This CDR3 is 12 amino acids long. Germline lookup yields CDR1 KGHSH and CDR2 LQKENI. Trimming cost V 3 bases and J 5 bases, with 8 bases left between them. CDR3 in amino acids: CASSPGTNEQYF. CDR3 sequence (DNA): TGTGCCAGCTCACCGGGGACGAACGAGCAGTACTTC.

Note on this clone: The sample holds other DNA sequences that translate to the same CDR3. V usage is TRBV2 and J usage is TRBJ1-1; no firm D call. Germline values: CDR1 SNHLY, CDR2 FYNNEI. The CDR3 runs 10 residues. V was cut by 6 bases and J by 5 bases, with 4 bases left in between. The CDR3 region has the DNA TGTGCCAGCAGGGGGACTGAAGCTTTCTTT. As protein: CASRGTEAFF.

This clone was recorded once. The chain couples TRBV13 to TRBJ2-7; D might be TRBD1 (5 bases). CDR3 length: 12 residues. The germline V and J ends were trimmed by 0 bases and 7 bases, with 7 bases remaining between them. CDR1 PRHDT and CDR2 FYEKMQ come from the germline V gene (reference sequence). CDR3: CASSLGKGEQYF. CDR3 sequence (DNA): TGTGCCAGCAGCTTAGGAAAGGGGGAGCAGTACTTC. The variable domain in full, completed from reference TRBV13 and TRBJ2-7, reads AAGVIQSPRHLIKEKRETATLKCYPIPRHDTVYWYQQGPGQDPQFLISFYEKMQSDKGSIPDRFSAQQFSDYHSELNMSSLELGDSALYFCASSLGKGEQYFGPGTRLTVT.

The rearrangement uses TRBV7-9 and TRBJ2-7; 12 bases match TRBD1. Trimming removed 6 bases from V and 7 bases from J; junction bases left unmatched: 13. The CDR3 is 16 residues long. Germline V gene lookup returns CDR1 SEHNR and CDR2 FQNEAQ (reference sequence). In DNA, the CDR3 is TGTGCCAGCAGACAGACTCCGGGACAGGGGGCAGGGGAGCAGTACGTC. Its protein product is CASRQTPGQGAGEQYV.

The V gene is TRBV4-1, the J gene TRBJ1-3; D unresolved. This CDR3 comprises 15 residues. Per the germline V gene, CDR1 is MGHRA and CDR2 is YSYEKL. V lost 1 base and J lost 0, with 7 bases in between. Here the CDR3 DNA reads TGCGCCAGCAGCCAAGCCCCCGCCTCTGGAAACACCATATATTTT. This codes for CASSQAPASGNTIYF.